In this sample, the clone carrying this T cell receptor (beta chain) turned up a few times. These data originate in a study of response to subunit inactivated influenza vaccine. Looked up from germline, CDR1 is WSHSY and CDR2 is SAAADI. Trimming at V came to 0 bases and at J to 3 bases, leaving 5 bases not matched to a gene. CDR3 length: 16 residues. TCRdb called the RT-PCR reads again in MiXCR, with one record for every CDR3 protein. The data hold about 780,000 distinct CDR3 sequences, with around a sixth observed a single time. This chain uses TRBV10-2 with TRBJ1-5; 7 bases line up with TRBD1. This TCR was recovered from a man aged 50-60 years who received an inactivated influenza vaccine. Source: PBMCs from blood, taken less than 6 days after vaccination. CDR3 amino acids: CASSESDRPFNQPQHF. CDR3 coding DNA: TGCGCCAGCAGTGAGTCGGACAGGCCCTTCAATCAGCCCCAGCATTTT.